This record concerns one TCR beta chain sequence. These data originate in a study of blood T cells in healthy people across ages. PCR was performed a second time for about 7 to 11 cycles using a sample-barcoded 5' primer and a J-beta primer mix. TCRdb ran MiXCR on the 5' RACE reads and lists one entry per CDR3 protein. The table shows over 700,000 distinct CDR3 sequences, with 53% occurring only once. In germline, CDR1 is MNHEY, CDR2 SMNVEV (reference sequence). The CDR3 consists of 15 residues. The sequence was collected from a man at least 80 years old in good health. The specimen was blood. This chain connects TRBV27 to TRBJ2-7, with D tentatively TRBD1 or TRBD2 (6 bases each). The J call may not be correct, given that the DNA end is closer to TRBJ2-5. The CDR3 protein is CASSFIGGRSETQYF. CDR3 DNA sequence: TGTGCCAGCAGTTTTATAGGGGGGAGATCGGAGACCCAGTACTTC.